This entry lists 16 T cell receptor beta chains sequenced from one sample in a study of shared clonotypes between healthy human individuals. The data were produced by immunoSEQ multiplex PCR, yet TCRdb's version contains in-frame clones alone and is incomplete. The repertoire includes 1,400,000 or so clones, approximately 98.5% of them detected once, and 0.36% sits in the top ten. The specimen was naive CD4+ T cells sorted from blood. Subset noted: CD45RA+ positively selected. These receptor sequences come from a man under 40 in good health.

This clone was seen once. The chain combines TRBV5-1 with TRBJ2-1; weak D call: TRBD2 (5 bases). The CDR3 sequence is 15 residues long. V lost 4 bases, J lost 2 bases, and 13 bases lay in between. Germline V gene lookup returns CDR1 SGHRS and CDR2 YFSETQ. The DNA for the CDR3 is TGCGCCAGCAGCAAGGATGGAGGCACCTACAATGAGCAGTTCTTC. It specifies CASSKDGGTYNEQFF. The variable domain in full, with the rest retrieved from reference TRBV5-1 and TRBJ2-1, is KAGVTQTPRYLIKTRGQQVTLSCSPISGHRSVSWYQQTPGQGLQFLFEYFSETQRNKGNFPGRFSGRQFSNSRSEMNVSTLELGDSALYLCASSKDGGTYNEQFFGPGTRLTVL.

The chain links TRBV11-2 to TRBJ1-2, with D unresolved. Germline V gene sequence: CDR1 SGHAT, CDR2 FQNNGV. Trimming removed 5 bases from V and 0 bases from J, with 13 bases in between. This CDR3 is 15 amino acids long. The CDR3 region has the DNA TGTGCCAGCAGCCTGGGGAGGGCCACTAACTATGGCTACACCTTC. Amino acids: CASSLGRATNYGYTF.

This chain connects TRBV7-9 to TRBJ1-5; no reliable D call. This CDR3 spans 15 amino acids. V was trimmed by 5 bases and J by 4 bases, leaving 15 bases between them. Germline CDR1 SEHNR, CDR2 FQNEAQ (reference sequence). The CDR3 DNA is TGTGCCAGCAGCCCCCCTGGACGGGGAAATCAGCCCCAGCATTTT. Protein product: CASSPPGRGNQPQHF.

This rearrangement joins TRBV7-9 to TRBJ2-4; TRBD2 matches at 12 bases. CDR3 length: 18 residues. Germline V lookup: CDR1 SEHNR, CDR2 FQNEAQ (reference sequence). V lost 5 bases to trimming and J lost 4 bases; unmatched junction nucleotides: 12. The DNA of the CDR3 is TGTGCCAGCAGCCCCAGGACTAGCGGGATTACGGGGAAAAACATTCAGTACTTC. Translated, it gives CASSPRTSGITGKNIQYF.

The rearrangement uses TRBV14 and TRBJ2-5, with D unclear. The germline V and J ends were trimmed by 4 bases and 2 bases, with 8 bases remaining between them. Germline CDR1 SGHDN, CDR2 FVKESK. CDR3 size: 13 residues. The CDR3 nucleotides are TGTGCCAGCAGCCGAGCGACACAAGAGACCCAGTACTTC. It encodes CASSRATQETQYF.

The genes are TRBV7-3 and TRBJ2-1; D remains ambiguous. The CDR3 is 13 amino acids. V shed 5 bases and J shed 5 bases, with 10 bases lying between them. Germline loops: CDR1 SGHTA, CDR2 FQGTGA. The CDR3 DNA reads as TGTGCCAGCAGCCCCAGAAACGACAATGAGCAGTTCTTC. Its translation is CASSPRNDNEQFF.

This clone occurred once. The chain carries TRBV28 and TRBJ1-1; D uncertain. Germline V CDR1 and CDR2: MDHEN, SYDVKM. The V and J ends lost 1 base and 5 bases respectively, with 14 bases between them. This CDR3 comprises 15 residues. The CDR3 reads CASSLSRKGRTEAFF. The CDR3 DNA reads TGTGCCAGCAGTTTATCTAGAAAAGGGCGAACTGAAGCTTTCTTT. The full variable domain, with the rest looked up from reference TRBV28 and TRBJ1-1, is DVKVTQSSRYLVKRTGEKVFLECVQDMDHENMFWYRQDPGLGLRLIYFSYDVKMKEKGDIPEGYSVSREKKERFSLILESASTNQTSMYLCASSLSRKGRTEAFFGQGTRLTVV.

The V and J genes are TRBV2 and TRBJ1-1; D remains ambiguous. Trimming cost V 6 bases and J 1 base, with 6 bases left between them. Germline values: CDR1 SNHLY, CDR2 FYNNEI. CDR3 length: 12 amino acids. Here the CDR3 reads CASREQNTEAFF. The DNA of the CDR3 is TGTGCCAGCAGGGAACAGAACACTGAAGCTTTCTTT. The whole variable domain, remainder taken from reference TRBV2 and TRBJ1-1, is EPEVTQTPSHQVTQMGQEVILRCVPISNHLYFYWYRQILGQKVEFLVSFYNNEISEKSEIFDDQFSVERPDGSNFTLKIRSTKLEDSAMYFCASREQNTEAFFGQGTRLTVV.

V and J are TRBV11-3 and TRBJ2-1; D possibly corresponds to TRBD2 (6 bases). Germline V gene lookup returns CDR1 SGHNT and CDR2 YENEEA. The CDR3 extends over 14 amino acids. Trimming stripped 0 bases from V and 8 bases from J, with 11 bases between. The CDR3 region is CASSLDPPGDEQFF. The CDR3 nucleotides read TGTGCCAGCAGCTTAGACCCCCCGGGGGATGAGCAGTTCTTC.

This clone has only one observation. The chain couples TRBV18 to TRBJ2-3; D assignment may be TRBD1 or TRBD2 (5 bases each). V lost 5 bases and J lost 0, with 12 bases in between. CDR1 KGHSH and CDR2 LQKENI come from the germline V gene. CDR3 length: 15 residues. As DNA, the CDR3 is TGTGCCAGCTCATCAGGGACGGCTAGCACAGATACGCAGTATTTT. Translating gives CASSSGTASTDTQYF. Filled out from reference TRBV18 and TRBJ2-3, the complete variable domain reads NAGVMQNPRHLVRRRGQEARLRCSPMKGHSHVYWYRQLPEEGLKFMVYLQKENIIDESGMPKERFSAEFPKEGPSILRIQQVVRGDSAAYFCASSSGTASTDTQYFGPGTRLTVL.

The gene calls are TRBV10-3 and TRBJ2-1, with D tentatively TRBD1 (6 bases). V was clipped by 8 bases and J by 3 bases, with 11 bases between them. This CDR3 region has 13 residues. Germline V gives CDR1 ENHRY, CDR2 SYGVKD. The DNA of the CDR3 is TGTGCCATCGGAGGACAGCACTACAATGAGCAGTTCTTC. Translation gives CAIGGQHYNEQFF.

The chain employs TRBV30 and TRBJ2-3, with TRBD1 identical over 8 bases. The ends lost 2 bases at V and 0 bases at J; junction bases unmatched: 4. Germline CDR1 and CDR2: GTSNPN and SVGIG (reference sequence). The CDR3 totals 15 residues. CDR3 sequence reads: CAWSRTGSSTDTQYF. The CDR3 coding sequence is TGTGCCTGGAGTCGGACAGGGAGTAGCACAGATACGCAGTATTTT. Combining the CDR3 with reference TRBV30 and TRBJ2-3 gives the whole variable domain SQTIHQWPATLVQPVGSPLSLECTVEGTSNPNLYWYRQAAGRGLQLLFYSVGIGQISSEVPQNLSASRPQDRQFILSSKKLLLSDSGFYLCAWSRTGSSTDTQYFGPGTRLTVL.

The chain employs TRBV11-2 and TRBJ1-2; TRBD1 matches 7 bases. This CDR3 contains 14 residues. With V trimmed by 0 bases and J by 8 bases, 6 bases remained unmatched. The V gene's germline CDR1 is SGHAT and CDR2 FQNNGV. Here the CDR3 DNA reads TGTGCCAGCAGCTTAGAATTCATAGGGGGCGGCTACACCTTC. Protein product: CASSLEFIGGGYTF. The variable domain in full, completed from reference TRBV11-2 and TRBJ1-2, reads EAGVAQSPRYKIIEKRQSVAFWCNPISGHATLYWYQQILGQGPKLLIQFQNNGVVDDSQLPKDRFSAERLKGVDSTLKIQPAKLEDSAVYLCASSLEFIGGGYTFGSGTRLTVV.

J is TRBJ2-2 and V is TRBV10-3; 11 nucleotides agree with TRBD1. Germline loops: CDR1 ENHRY, CDR2 SYGVKD. With V trimmed by 4 bases and J by 4 bases, 5 bases remained unmatched. The CDR3 length is 16 residues. In DNA form, the CDR3 reads TGTGCCATCAGTGGGACCGGGACAGGGGGCACCGGGGAGCTGTTTTTT. It is translated as CAISGTGTGGTGELFF.

The rearrangement uses TRBV10-1 and TRBJ1-5; D call uncertain. Germline V gene data show CDR1 as WNHNN and CDR2 as SYGVQD (reference sequence). The CDR3 has 13 residues. V lost 8 bases and J 2 bases, leaving 10 bases between the germline ends. This CDR3 is CASADGGNQPQHF. The CDR3 nucleotides are TGCGCCAGCGCCGATGGGGGCAATCAGCCCCAGCATTTT.

Here the CDR3 reads CASARGVEADTQYF. CDR3 bases: TGCGCCAGCGCACGTGGGGTCGAGGCAGATACGCAGTATTTT. The J gene is TRBJ2-3, the V gene TRBV5-1; no reliable D call. CDR1 and CDR2 (germline): SGHRS, YFSETQ. V lost 7 bases, J lost 4 bases, and 16 bases lay in between. The CDR3 contains 14 residues.